Listed below are T cell receptor beta chains from one sample, sequenced in a study of blood T cell repertoires in COVID-19. Clones were read by immunoSEQ multiplex PCR, and TCRdb kept only the in-frame ones, dropping some. The data show about 400,000 clones, roughly 90% seen once. Sequenced material: peripheral blood. These receptor sequences come from a man aged 35 to 55 with acute or convalescent COVID-19. Each CDR3 is given without its conserved first and last residue.

>TRBJ1-4|TRBV9
ASSIDSFNEKLF
>TRBJ2-3|TRBV10-3
AISGTGSTDTQY
>TRBJ1-5|TRBV28
ASSLIVSNQPQH
>TRBJ1-1|TRBV19
ASSREGGRWAF
>TRBJ2-2|TRBV18
ASSQPGQGTGELF
>TRBJ2-7|TRBV29-1
SVLKTGVYEQY
>TRBJ1-6|TRBV9
ASSAEGALGNSPLH
>TRBJ2-7|TRBV5-6
ASSPGTFPYEQY
>TRBJ2-1|TRBV28
ASSLTSGSPQYNEQF
>TRBJ2-7|TRBV7-2
ASSFGQTYEQY
>TRBJ1-1|TRBV28
ASSPQDENTEAF
>TRBJ1-2|TRBV6-5
ASSPWGGGGYT
>TRBJ2-5|TRBV6-2/TRBV6-3
ASSYPGTSREDQY
>TRBJ2-7|TRBV27
ASRRGTGYYEQY
>TRBJ1-1|TRBV28
ASSLSGTVFEAF
>TRBJ1-5|TRBV19
ASGDRGNQPQH
>TRBJ2-1|TRBV2
ARSPTSGSYNEQF
>TRBJ1-2|TRBV28
ASSPVGQAHGYT
>TRBJ2-2|TRBV11-2
ASSSDRGRTGELF
>TRBJ1-2|TRBV6-5
ASSLGSDYGYT
>TRBJ2-1|TRBV7-9
ASSLLVASGHNEQF
>TRBJ2-5|TRBV5-6
ASSLERDRGWYQETQY
>TRBJ1-6|TRBV5-1
ASSLRRGARITDSPLH
>TRBJ1-1|TRBV7-9
ASSLVPAGDTEAF
>TRBJ2-2|TRBV2
ASSVWGPRENTGELF
>TRBJ2-3|TRBV9
ASSGRERTDTQY
>TRBJ2-7|TRBV5-6
ASSLQLAVYEQY
>TRBJ1-2|TRBV6-2/TRBV6-3
ASSGNRRQGANYGYT
>TRBJ1-1|TRBV13
ASSLGEGAMNTEAF
>TRBJ1-3|TRBV14
ASSQDLTGGETIY
>TRBJ1-1|TRBV5-1
ASSGQGARITEAF
>TRBJ1-4|TRBV19
ASSDSATNEKLF
>TRBJ2-3|TRBV27
ASGTPGQGVGTQY